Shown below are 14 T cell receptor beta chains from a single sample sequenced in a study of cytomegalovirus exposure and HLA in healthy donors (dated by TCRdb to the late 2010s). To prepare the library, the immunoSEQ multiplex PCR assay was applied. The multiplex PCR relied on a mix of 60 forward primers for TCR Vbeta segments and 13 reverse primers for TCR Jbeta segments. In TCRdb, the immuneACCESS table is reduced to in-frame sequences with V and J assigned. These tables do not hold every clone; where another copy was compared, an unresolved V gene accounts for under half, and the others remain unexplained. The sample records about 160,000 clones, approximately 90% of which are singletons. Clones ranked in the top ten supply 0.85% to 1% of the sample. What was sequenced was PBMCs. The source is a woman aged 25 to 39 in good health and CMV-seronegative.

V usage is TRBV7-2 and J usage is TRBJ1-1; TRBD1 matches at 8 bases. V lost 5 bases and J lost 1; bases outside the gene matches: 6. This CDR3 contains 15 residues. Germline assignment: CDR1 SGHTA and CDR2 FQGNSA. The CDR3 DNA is TGTGCCAGCAGCGAGCAGGGGGCTTCGAACACTGAAGCTTTCTTT. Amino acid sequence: CASSEQGASNTEAFF.

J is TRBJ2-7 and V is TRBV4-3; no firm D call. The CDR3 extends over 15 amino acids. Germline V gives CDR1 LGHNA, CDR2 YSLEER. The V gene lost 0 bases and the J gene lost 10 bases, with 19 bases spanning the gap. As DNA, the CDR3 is TGCGCCAGCAGCCAAGATCGGATAGCAGCCCGAAGCCAGTACTTC. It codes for CASSQDRIAARSQYF.

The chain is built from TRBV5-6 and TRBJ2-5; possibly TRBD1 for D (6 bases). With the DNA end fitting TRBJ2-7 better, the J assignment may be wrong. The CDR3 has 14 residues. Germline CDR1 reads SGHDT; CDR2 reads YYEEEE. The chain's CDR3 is CASSVAQGFYEQYF. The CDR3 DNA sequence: TGTGCCAGCAGTGTTGCGCAGGGGTTCTACGAGCAGTACTTC.

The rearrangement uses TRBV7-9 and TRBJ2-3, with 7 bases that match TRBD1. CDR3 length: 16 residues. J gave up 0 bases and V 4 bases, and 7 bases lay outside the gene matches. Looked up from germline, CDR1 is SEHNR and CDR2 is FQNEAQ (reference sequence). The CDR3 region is CASSSWTGTSTDTQYF. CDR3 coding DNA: TGTGCCAGCAGCTCTTGGACAGGCACGAGCACAGATACGCAGTATTTT.

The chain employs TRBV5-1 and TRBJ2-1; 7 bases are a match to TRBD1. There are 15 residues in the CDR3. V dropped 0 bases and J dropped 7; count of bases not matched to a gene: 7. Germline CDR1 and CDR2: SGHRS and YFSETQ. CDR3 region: CASSLASDRPNEQFF. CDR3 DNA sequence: TGCGCCAGCAGCTTGGCCTCGGACAGGCCTAATGAGCAGTTCTTC.

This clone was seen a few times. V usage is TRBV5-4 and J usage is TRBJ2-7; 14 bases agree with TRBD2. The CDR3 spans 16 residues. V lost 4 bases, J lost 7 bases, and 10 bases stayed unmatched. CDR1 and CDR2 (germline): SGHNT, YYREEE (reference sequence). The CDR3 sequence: CASSISRGLAGGEQYF. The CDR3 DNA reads TGTGCCAGCAGCATCTCGCGCGGACTAGCGGGAGGTGAGCAGTACTTC.

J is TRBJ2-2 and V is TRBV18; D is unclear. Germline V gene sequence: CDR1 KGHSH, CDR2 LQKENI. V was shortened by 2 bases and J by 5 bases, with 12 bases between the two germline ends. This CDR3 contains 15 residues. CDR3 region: CASSPVNQITGELFF. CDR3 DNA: TGTGCCAGCTCACCAGTCAACCAGATTACCGGGGAGCTGTTTTTT.

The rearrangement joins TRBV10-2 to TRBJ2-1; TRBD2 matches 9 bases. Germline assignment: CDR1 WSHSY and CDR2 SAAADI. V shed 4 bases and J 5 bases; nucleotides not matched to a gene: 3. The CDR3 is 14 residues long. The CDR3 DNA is TGCGCCAGCAGTGCCGGGACTAGCAACAATGAGCAGTTCTTC. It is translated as CASSAGTSNNEQFF.

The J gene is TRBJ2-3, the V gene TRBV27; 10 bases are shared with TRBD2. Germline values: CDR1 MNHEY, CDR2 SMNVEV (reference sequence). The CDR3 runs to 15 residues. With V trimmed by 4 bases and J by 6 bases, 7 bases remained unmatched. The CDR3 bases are TGTGCCAGCAGTTGGACTAGCGGAGGATTGGATACGCAGTATTTT. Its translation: CASSWTSGGLDTQYF.

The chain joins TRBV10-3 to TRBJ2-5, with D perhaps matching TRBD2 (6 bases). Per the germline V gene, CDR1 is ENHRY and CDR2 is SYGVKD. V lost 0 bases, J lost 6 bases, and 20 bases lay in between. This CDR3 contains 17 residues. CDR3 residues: CAISESGGAGTGKTQYF. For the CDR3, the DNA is TGTGCCATCAGTGAGTCGGGAGGAGCAGGGACGGGAAAGACCCAGTACTTC.

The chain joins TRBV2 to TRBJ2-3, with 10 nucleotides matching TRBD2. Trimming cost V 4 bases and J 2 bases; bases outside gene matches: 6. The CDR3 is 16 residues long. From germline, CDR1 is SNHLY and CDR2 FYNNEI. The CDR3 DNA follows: TGTGCCAGCAGTGGTCGGACTAGCGGTTCCACAGATACGCAGTATTTT. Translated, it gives CASSGRTSGSTDTQYF.

CDR3 amino acids: CASRRLAGSDTQYF. CDR3 in DNA: TGCGCCAGCAGGAGACTAGCGGGATCAGATACGCAGTATTTT. This chain connects TRBV5-1 to TRBJ2-3; 11 bases match TRBD2. CDR1 SGHRS and CDR2 YFSETQ come from the germline V gene. V shed 5 bases and J 4 bases; nucleotides not matched to a gene: 3. The CDR3 totals 14 residues. Drawing the rest from reference TRBV5-1 and TRBJ2-3, the complete variable domain is KAGVTQTPRYLIKTRGQQVTLSCSPISGHRSVSWYQQTPGQGLQFLFEYFSETQRNKGNFPGRFSGRQFSNSRSEMNVSTLELGDSALYLCASRRLAGSDTQYFGPGTRLTVL.

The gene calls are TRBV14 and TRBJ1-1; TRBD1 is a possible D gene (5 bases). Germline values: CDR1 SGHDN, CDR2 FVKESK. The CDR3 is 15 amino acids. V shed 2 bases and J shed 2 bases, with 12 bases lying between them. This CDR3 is CASSQPRGVNTEAFF. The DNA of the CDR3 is TGTGCCAGCAGCCAACCTCGGGGGGTTAACACTGAAGCTTTCTTT.

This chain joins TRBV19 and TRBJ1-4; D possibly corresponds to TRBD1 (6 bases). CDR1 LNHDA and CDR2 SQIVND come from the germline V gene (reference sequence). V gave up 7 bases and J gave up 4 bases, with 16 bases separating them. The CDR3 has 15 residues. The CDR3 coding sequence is TGTGCCAGTAAGCAAGAGGACAGATTTAATGAAAAACTGTTTTTT. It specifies CASKQEDRFNEKLFF.